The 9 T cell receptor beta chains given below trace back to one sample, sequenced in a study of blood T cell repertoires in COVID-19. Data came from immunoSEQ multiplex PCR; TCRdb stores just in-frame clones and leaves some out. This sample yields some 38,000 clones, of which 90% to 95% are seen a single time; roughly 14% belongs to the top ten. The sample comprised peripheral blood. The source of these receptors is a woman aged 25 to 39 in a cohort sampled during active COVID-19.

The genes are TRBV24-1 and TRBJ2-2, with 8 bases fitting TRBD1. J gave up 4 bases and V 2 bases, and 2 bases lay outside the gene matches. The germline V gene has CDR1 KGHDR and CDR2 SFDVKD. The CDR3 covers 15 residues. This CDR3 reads CATSDSGQGTGELFF. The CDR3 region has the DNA TGTGCCACCAGTGATTCTGGACAGGGCACCGGGGAGCTGTTTTTT.

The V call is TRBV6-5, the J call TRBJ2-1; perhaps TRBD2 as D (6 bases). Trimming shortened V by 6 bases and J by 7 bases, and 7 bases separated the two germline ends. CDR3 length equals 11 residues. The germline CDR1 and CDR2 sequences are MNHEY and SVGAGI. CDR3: CASRTRNEQFF. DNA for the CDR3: TGTGCCAGCAGGACTAGGAATGAGCAGTTCTTC.

The CDR3 coding sequence is TGCGCCAGCGCTACTCAAAGCTCCTACAATGAGCAGTTCTTC. It yields the protein CASATQSSYNEQFF. The gene calls are TRBV5-1 and TRBJ2-1; the D is unclear. CDR1 and CDR2 from the germline V gene are SGHRS and YFSETQ. The CDR3 totals 14 residues. Trimming removed 7 bases from V and 0 bases from J, with 11 bases in between.

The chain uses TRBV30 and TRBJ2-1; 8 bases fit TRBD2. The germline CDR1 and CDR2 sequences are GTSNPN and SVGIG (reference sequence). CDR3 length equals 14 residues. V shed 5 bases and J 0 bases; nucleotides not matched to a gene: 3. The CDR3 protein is CAWLSGNSYNEQFF. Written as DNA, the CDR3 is TGTGCCTGGCTTAGCGGGAACTCCTACAATGAGCAGTTCTTC.

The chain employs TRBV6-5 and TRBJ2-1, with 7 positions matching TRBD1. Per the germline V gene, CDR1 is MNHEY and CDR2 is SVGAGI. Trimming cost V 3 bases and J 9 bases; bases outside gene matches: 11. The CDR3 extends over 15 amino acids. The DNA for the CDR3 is TGTGCCAGCAGTTATTCAGGGGGAGTCGGGATTGAGCAGTTCTTC. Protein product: CASSYSGGVGIEQFF.

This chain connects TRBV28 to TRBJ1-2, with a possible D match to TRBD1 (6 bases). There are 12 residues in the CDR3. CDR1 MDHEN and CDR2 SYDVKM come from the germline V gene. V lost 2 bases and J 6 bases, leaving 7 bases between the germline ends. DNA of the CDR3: TGTGCCAGCAGTTTAAGGACAGATGGCTACACCTTC. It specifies CASSLRTDGYTF.

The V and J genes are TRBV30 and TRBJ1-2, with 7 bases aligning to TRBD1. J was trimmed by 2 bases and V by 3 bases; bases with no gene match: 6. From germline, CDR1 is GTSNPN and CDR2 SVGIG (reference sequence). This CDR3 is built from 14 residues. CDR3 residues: CAWRGDSSNYGYTF. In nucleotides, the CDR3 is TGTGCCTGGAGGGGGGACAGCTCAAACTATGGCTACACCTTC.

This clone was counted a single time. DNA of the CDR3: TGTGCCAGCACCCGCGGTACTAGCGGGAGGGCGGGTGAGCAGTTCTTC. This encodes CASTRGTSGRAGEQFF. The V gene is TRBV6-6, the J gene TRBJ2-1; 13 nucleotides line up with TRBD2. This CDR3 comprises 16 residues. The germline gives CDR1 MNHNY, CDR2 SVGAGI (reference sequence). With 7 bases clipped from V and 9 bases from J, the junction kept 12 bases outside the gene matches.

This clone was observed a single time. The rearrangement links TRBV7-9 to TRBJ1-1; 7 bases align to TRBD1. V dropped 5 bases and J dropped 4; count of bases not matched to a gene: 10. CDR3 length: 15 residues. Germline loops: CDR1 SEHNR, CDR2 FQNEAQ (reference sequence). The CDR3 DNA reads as TGTGCCAGCAGCCCAGCGGTAACAGGGGTCACTGAAGCTTTCTTT. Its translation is CASSPAVTGVTEAFF.